This T cell receptor beta chain was sequenced during a study of T-cell reconstitution after alpha-beta-depleted transplantation in children. Findings and caveats of the study: Recipient T cells and thymic progenitors that survived were the source of the high TCRbeta diversity seen at day 60 in some patients. Several hundred expanded graft clones reportedly were the source of alpha-beta T cells about two months after transplant. A year had passed since transplant, and T-cell counts and diversity by then came mostly from newly produced T cells.

The CDR3 extends over 14 amino acids. V was trimmed by 3 bases and J by 4 bases, leaving 10 bases between them. In germline, CDR1 is LGHNA, CDR2 YNFKEQ. Preparation of the TCRbeta library was carried out with unique molecular identifiers. Via MiXCR, TCRdb re-called the PCR reads, giving one row per CDR3 protein. The table includes under 400,000 distinct CDR3 sequences, around 25% detected once. This clonotype has only a few counts. What it binds is not known. This material consisted of PBMCs, mostly from graft donor cells, taken 180 days after TCRalphabeta/CD19-depleted stem cell transplant. The chain links TRBV4-2 to TRBJ2-1; possibly TRBD1 for D (6 bases). This sequence originates from a male patient between 5 and 17 years old who had a stem cell transplant for acute lymphoblastic leukemia, so the T cells may come from the graft donor. CDR3 nucleotides: TGTGCCAGCAGCCATGGGACACTTTACAATGAGCAGTTCTTC. As protein: CASSHGTLYNEQFF.